The 23 T cell receptor beta chains below were found in one sample sequenced in a study of OX40 agonist ivuxolimab in advanced cancers. Method: immunoSEQ multiplex PCR; TCRdb's copy keeps in-frame clones and lacks some. This repertoire shows roughly 75,000 clones, about 89% found once; its top ten account for 13%. This specimen consisted of CD4+ or CD8+ T cells sorted from blood, obtained in a trial of the OX40 agonist ivuxolimab. These receptors were taken from an adult with an advanced solid tumor such as melanoma, head and neck, liver or kidney cancer.

The count of this clone is one. The rearrangement joins TRBV5-1 to TRBJ2-7; D may correspond to TRBD1 or TRBD2 (6 bases each). CDR1 is SGHRS, CDR2 YFSETQ, per germline. Deletions cut 4 bases from V and 6 bases from J, with 14 bases between. The CDR3 extends over 13 amino acids. CDR3 sequence reads: CASSGGPDLEQYF. CDR3 sequence (DNA): TGCGCCAGCAGCGGGGGGCCCGACCTCGAGCAGTACTTC.

The chain is built from TRBV5-4 and TRBJ1-6; the D gene is possibly TRBD1 (6 bases). CDR3 length equals 15 residues. With 1 base removed from V and 6 bases from J, the gap between germline ends came to 11 bases. Germline CDR1 is SGHNT and CDR2 is YYREEE (reference sequence). The CDR3 spells CASSLRTEGNSPLHF. The CDR3 DNA reads as TGTGCCAGCAGCTTGCGGACAGAGGGTAATTCACCCCTCCACTTT. The variable domain in full, with the rest retrieved from reference TRBV5-4 and TRBJ1-6, is ETGVTQSPTHLIKTRGQQVTLRCSSQSGHNTVSWYQQALGQGPQFIFQYYREEENGRGNFPPRFSGLQFPNYSSELNVNALELDDSALYLCASSLRTEGNSPLHFGNGTRLTVT.

J is TRBJ2-3 and V is TRBV5-6, with D uncertain. CDR1 and CDR2 (germline): SGHDT, YYEEEE. This CDR3 has 13 amino acids. Trimming took off 1 base at V and 4 bases at J, with 7 bases between the two ends. Here the CDR3 DNA reads TGTGCCAGCAGCTTGAGGGCGGCAGATACGCAGTATTTT. Protein product: CASSLRAADTQYF.

The chain is built from TRBV5-4 and TRBJ2-6, with 9 nucleotides matching TRBD1. Trimming at V came to 3 bases and at J to 2 bases, leaving 9 bases not matched to a gene. The CDR3 has 18 residues. Looked up from germline, CDR1 is SGHNT and CDR2 is YYREEE (reference sequence). The CDR3 sequence: CASSSPQGASAGANVLTF. For the CDR3, the DNA is TGTGCCAGCAGCTCTCCACAGGGGGCGTCGGCTGGGGCCAACGTCCTGACTTTC.

V usage is TRBV11-2 and J usage is TRBJ2-3; D unresolved. CDR1 and CDR2 (germline): SGHAT, FQNNGV. V was trimmed by 2 bases and J by 3 bases, leaving 12 bases between them. This CDR3 has 15 amino acids. Here the CDR3 reads CASSLKPGTTDTQYF. The DNA of the CDR3 is TGTGCCAGCAGCTTAAAACCGGGCACAACAGATACGCAGTATTTT.

The rearrangement uses TRBV9 and TRBJ2-7; the match to TRBD1 covers 7 bases. With V trimmed by 2 bases and J by 7 bases, 9 bases remained unmatched. The CDR3 has 14 amino acids. In germline, CDR1 is SGDLS, CDR2 YYNGEE. The CDR3 sequence is CASSVGTVSVEQYF. CDR3 DNA sequence: TGTGCCAGCAGCGTCGGGACAGTATCGGTTGAGCAGTACTTC.

The chain has TRBV7-9 and TRBJ2-3; D may match TRBD1 or TRBD2 (6 bases each). CDR3 length equals 18 residues. Germline V gene data show CDR1 as SEHNR and CDR2 as FQNEAQ (reference sequence). V was pared by 5 bases and J by 2 bases, with 23 bases between. The CDR3 loop is CASSAVWGRDGHTDTQYF. In nucleotides, the CDR3 is TGTGCCAGCAGCGCCGTCTGGGGGCGGGATGGCCACACAGATACGCAGTATTTT.

This rearrangement joins TRBV13 to TRBJ2-7; D not certain. The V and J ends lost 5 bases and 7 bases respectively, with 15 bases between them. The CDR3 spans 13 residues. CDR1 is PRHDT and CDR2 is FYEKMQ in the germline V gene (reference sequence). The CDR3 sequence: CASSPRTGKEQYF. The DNA of the CDR3 is TGTGCCAGCAGCCCACGGACGGGTAAAGAGCAGTACTTC.

V is TRBV15 and J is TRBJ2-1, with D unclear. The V gene's germline CDR1 is LNHNV and CDR2 YYDKDF (reference sequence). The CDR3 loop spans 15 amino acids. Trimming cost V 1 base and J 0 bases, with 7 bases left between them. CDR3 nucleotides: TGTGCCACCAGCAGAGTCGGTAGCTCCTACAATGAGCAGTTCTTC. Protein: CATSRVGSSYNEQFF.

The V gene is TRBV9, the J gene TRBJ2-5; no clear D gene. The CDR3 totals 14 residues. Germline V CDR1 and CDR2: SGDLS, YYNGEE. Trimming shortened V by 0 bases and J by 5 bases, and 11 bases separated the two germline ends. This chain's CDR3 is CASSVALGEETQYF. For the CDR3, the DNA is TGTGCCAGCAGCGTAGCCCTAGGTGAGGAGACCCAGTACTTC.

The chain carries TRBV5-4 and TRBJ1-4, with no clear D. Trimming cost V 0 bases and J 11 bases, with 14 bases left between them. Germline V gene data show CDR1 as SGHNT and CDR2 as YYREEE (reference sequence). The CDR3 is 14 amino acids. CDR3 sequence reads: CASSLGVAPEKLFF. CDR3 in DNA: TGTGCCAGCAGCTTGGGGGTCGCCCCGGAGAAACTGTTTTTT.

J is TRBJ1-5 and V is TRBV10-2; D uncertain. There are 14 residues in the CDR3. The V end was cut by 0 bases, the J end by 1 base, with 4 bases between. Germline-derived CDR1 and CDR2 are WSHSY and SAAADI. CDR3 DNA sequence: TGCGCCAGCAGTGAGTCGGGGAGCAATCAGCCCCAGCATTTT. It yields the protein CASSESGSNQPQHF.

The J gene is TRBJ1-4, the V gene TRBV6-6, with unresolved D. The V end lost 1 base, the J end lost 8 bases, and 8 bases lay between the germline ends. This CDR3 has 13 residues. Germline loops: CDR1 MNHNY, CDR2 SVGAGI (reference sequence). The CDR3 spells CASSYLGEEKLFF. The DNA of the CDR3 is TGTGCCAGCAGTTACTTGGGAGAGGAAAAACTGTTTTTT.

The V call is TRBV27, the J call TRBJ1-2, with 9 bases that match TRBD1. The CDR3 contains 17 residues. The germline V gene has CDR1 MNHEY and CDR2 SMNVEV (reference sequence). V trimming: 6 bases; J trimming: 2 bases; junction bases outside the gene matches: 13. CDR3 in DNA: TGTGCCAGCAGAAAACCGGGACAGGGCTCGTCGAACTATGGCTACACCTTC. Its translation is CASRKPGQGSSNYGYTF.

This chain links TRBV27 with TRBJ1-2, with TRBD1 matching 10 bases. The CDR3 consists of 13 residues. The trim removed 8 bases at V and 6 bases at J, leaving 6 bases unmatched. Germline V CDR1 and CDR2: MNHEY, SMNVEV (reference sequence). Written as DNA, the CDR3 is TGTGCCAGCCACAGGACAGGGGGGCATGGCTACACCTTC. This translates into CASHRTGGHGYTF.

The chain links TRBV21-1 to TRBJ2-7. TRBV21-1 is labeled a pseudogene. This CDR3 is built from 13 residues. The CDR3 sequence is CASRGVGAYEQYF. In DNA, the CDR3 is TGTGCCAGCAGGGGGGTAGGGGCATACGAGCAGTACTTC.

The J gene is TRBJ2-7, the V gene TRBV11-2, with 7 bases that match TRBD1. V shed 6 bases, J shed 5 bases, and the junction held 13 bases outside the gene matches. CDR3 size: 15 residues. Looked up from germline, CDR1 is SGHAT and CDR2 is FQNNGV. The CDR3 spells CASRHSTGRRDEQYF. The CDR3 coding sequence is TGTGCCAGCAGACATTCGACAGGGCGGCGAGACGAGCAGTACTTC.

CDR3 region: CASSPELAGSTDTQYF. For the CDR3, the DNA is TGCGCCAGCTCTCCTGAGCTAGCGGGCTCCACAGATACGCAGTATTTT. The chain joins TRBV10-1 to TRBJ2-3; 8 bases align to TRBD2. V was pared by 8 bases and J by 2 bases, with 12 bases of the junction left unmatched. This CDR3 region has 16 residues. In germline, CDR1 is WNHNN, CDR2 SYGVQD (reference sequence).

This chain uses TRBV14 with TRBJ2-7; maybe TRBD2 (5 bases). Germline V gene lookup returns CDR1 SGHDN and CDR2 FVKESK. The V gene lost 4 bases and the J gene lost 2 bases, with 15 bases spanning the gap. The CDR3 extends over 15 amino acids. CDR3 residues: CASSRESGIAYEQYF. The CDR3 DNA sequence: TGTGCCAGCAGCCGTGAGTCGGGGATAGCCTACGAGCAGTACTTC.

The chain recombines TRBV5-4 with TRBJ2-7, with TRBD2 identical over 11 bases. Germline V gene data show CDR1 as SGHNT and CDR2 as YYREEE (reference sequence). This CDR3 region has 17 residues. V dropped 7 bases and J dropped 0; count of bases not matched to a gene: 12. CDR3 residues: CASSGPSGRISSYEQYF. The CDR3 DNA reads as TGTGCCAGCTCCGGGCCTAGCGGGAGGATTAGCTCCTACGAGCAGTACTTC.

The chain has TRBV28 and TRBJ2-7, with D possibly called TRBD1 or TRBD2 (5 bases each). This CDR3 is 14 amino acids long. Germline CDR1 and CDR2: MDHEN and SYDVKM. The V gene lost 6 bases and the J gene lost 6 bases, with 18 bases spanning the gap. CDR3 in DNA: TGTGCCAGCAGCCCCTCAGGGACGTGGGGCGAGCAGTACTTC. This translates into CASSPSGTWGEQYF.

V usage is TRBV29-1 and J usage is TRBJ2-7; possibly TRBD2 for D (6 bases). The length of the CDR3 is 15 residues. CDR1 and CDR2 from the germline V gene are SQVTM and ANQGSEA. Trimming took off 0 bases at V and 0 bases at J, with 12 bases between the two ends. The DNA for the CDR3 is TGCAGCGTTGAAGACGGAGGGCGAAGCTCCTACGAGCAGTACTTC. This encodes CSVEDGGRSSYEQYF.

On this clone: Other DNA variants within this sample encode the same CDR3. The chain joins TRBV7-3 to TRBJ1-1, with 7 bases fitting TRBD1. CDR3 length equals 12 residues. The V segment lost 5 bases and the J segment 5 bases; nucleotides outside the gene matches: 2. The germline gives CDR1 SGHTA, CDR2 FQGTGA. CDR3 in amino acids: CASSQQGTEAFF. In DNA, the CDR3 is TGTGCCAGCAGCCAACAGGGGACTGAAGCTTTCTTT.